By frequency in the sample, the clone carrying this T cell receptor delta chain is large (0.1 to 1%). This specimen includes other DNA sequences encoding the same CDR3. This specimen belongs to a study of DNA immune sequencing with unique molecular identifiers. J gave up 0 bases and V 0 bases, and 11 bases lay outside the gene matches. Per germline, CDR1 GEAIGNYY and CDR2 EKD. The CDR3 runs 19 residues. All 8 TRDV and 4 TRDJ genes were targeted in 32-plex amplification of genomic DNA. A 12-nucleotide UMI was added during three to four barcoding PCR cycles before adapter PCR. TCRdb re-processed the multiplex PCR reads using CATT. The data show some 4,500 delta-chain clones, 10% to 15% seen once.

The source material was gamma-delta T cells enriched from blood buffy coat, or unenriched PBMCs (not recorded which). The TCR was taken from a human donor in good health. V gene TRDV2 combines with J gene TRDJ1, with 11 bases that match TRDD3. The CDR3 DNA reads as TGTGCCTGTGACACCCTTAAAGCTGGGGGATACCCGGACACCGATAAACTCATCTTT. It codes for CACDTLKAGGYPDTDKLIF.